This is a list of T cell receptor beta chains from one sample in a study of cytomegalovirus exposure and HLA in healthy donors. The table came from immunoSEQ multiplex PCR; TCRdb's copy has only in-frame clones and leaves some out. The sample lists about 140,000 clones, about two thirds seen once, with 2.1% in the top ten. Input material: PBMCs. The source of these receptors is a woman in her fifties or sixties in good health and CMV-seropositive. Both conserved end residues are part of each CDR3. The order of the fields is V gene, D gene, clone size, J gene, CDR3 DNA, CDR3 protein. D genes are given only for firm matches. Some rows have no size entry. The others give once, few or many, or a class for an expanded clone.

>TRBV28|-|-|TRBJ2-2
TGTGCCAGCAGTTTAGGTGCTACGAACACCGGGGAGCTGTTTTTT
CASSLGATNTGELFF
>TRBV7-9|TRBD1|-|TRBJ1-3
TGTGCCAGCAGCCTGGGACAGTCCCTCTTTAGCTCTGGAAACACCATATATTTT
CASSLGQSLFSSGNTIYF
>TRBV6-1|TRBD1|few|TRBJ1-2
TGTGCCAGCAGCCTCTGGGACAGATCTAACTATGGCTACACCTTC
CASSLWDRSNYGYTF
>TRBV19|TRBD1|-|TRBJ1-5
TGTGCCAGTAGTACCGGGACAGATAATCAGCCCCAGCATTTT
CASSTGTDNQPQHF
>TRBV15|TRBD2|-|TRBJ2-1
TGTGCCACCAGCAGTCTAGCGGGAGGGGGGGGCAATGAGCAGTTCTTC
CATSSLAGGGGNEQFF
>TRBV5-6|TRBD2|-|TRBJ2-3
TGTGCCAGCAGCTTACTAGCGGGAGTAGCAGATACGCAGTATTTT
CASSLLAGVADTQYF
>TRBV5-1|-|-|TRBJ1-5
TGCGCCAGCAGCTTGGACCTCGGTCAGCCCCAGCATTTT
CASSLDLGQPQHF
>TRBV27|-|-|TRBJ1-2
TGTGCCAGCAGTTTATCGATAGGGGGCTATGGCTACACCTTC
CASSLSIGGYGYTF
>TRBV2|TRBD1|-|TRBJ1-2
TGTGCCAGCAGTGAATACAGGGGGGGCTACACCTTC
CASSEYRGGYTF
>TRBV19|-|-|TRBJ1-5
TGTGCCAGTAGTACCGGCCCAGGGGAGCCCCAGCATTTT
CASSTGPGEPQHF
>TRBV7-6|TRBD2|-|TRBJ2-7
TGTGCCAGCAGCTCACCGGGACTAGCGACGGACGAGCAGTACTTC
CASSSPGLATDEQYF
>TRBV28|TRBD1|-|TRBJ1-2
TGTGCCAGCAGTCCCCCAGGGGGCCTTGGCTACACCTTC
CASSPPGGLGYTF
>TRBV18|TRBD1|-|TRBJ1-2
TGTGCCAGCTCACAAAGACAGGGGGGTAACTATGGCTACACCTTC
CASSQRQGGNYGYTF
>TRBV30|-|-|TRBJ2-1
TGTGCCTGGAGTACGTTGTCAGGGAGGAGTGAGCAGTTCTTC
CAWSTLSGRSEQFF
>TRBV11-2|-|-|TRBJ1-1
TGTGCCAGCAGCTTAGATACAGGAGTTGTAAAAGCTTTCTTT
CASSLDTGVVKAFF
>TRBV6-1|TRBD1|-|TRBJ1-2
TGTGCCAGCGGGGATTGGGACAGGGCCGACTATGGCTACACCTTC
CASGDWDRADYGYTF
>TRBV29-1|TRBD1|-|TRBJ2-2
TGCAGTGTCGGCGCCCGGGACAGGGGGTCTTTGACCGGGGAGCTGTTTTTT
CSVGARDRGSLTGELFF
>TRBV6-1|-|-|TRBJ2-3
TGTGCCAGCAGTGAAGCGAGATGGGCTACTAGCACAGATACGCAGTATTTT
CASSEARWATSTDTQYF
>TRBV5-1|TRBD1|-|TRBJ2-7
TGCGCCAGCAGCTCGGGACAGGGCTACGAGCAGTACTTC
CASSSGQGYEQYF
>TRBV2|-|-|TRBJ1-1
TGTGCCAGCACCGGGGTAATTAACACTGAAGCTTTCTTT
CASTGVINTEAFF
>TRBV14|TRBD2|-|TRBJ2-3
TGTGCCAGCAGCCCCGGACTAGCGGGACGCACAGATACGCAGTATTTT
CASSPGLAGRTDTQYF
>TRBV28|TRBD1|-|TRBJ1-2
TGTGCCAGCAGTTTAGCCGGGACAGGGAGGGTCCACACCTTC
CASSLAGTGRVHTF
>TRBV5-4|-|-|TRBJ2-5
TGTGCCAGCAGCTTGAACAGGCAACAAGAGACCCAGTACTTC
CASSLNRQQETQYF
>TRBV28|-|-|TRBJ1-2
TGTGCCAGCAGACTTCCGGGATCCCTCTTGAGCTACACCTTC
CASRLPGSLLSYTF
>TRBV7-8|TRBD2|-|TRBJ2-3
TGTGCCAGCAGCTTACCTCTGCGATTAGCGGGATTCAAAGATACGCAGTATTTT
CASSLPLRLAGFKDTQYF
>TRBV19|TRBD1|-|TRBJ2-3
TGTGCCAGTAGTATGACCGGGACAGTTAGCACAGATACGCAGTATTTT
CASSMTGTVSTDTQYF
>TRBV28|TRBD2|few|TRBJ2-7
TGTGCCAGCACCTCCGGGACTAGCGGGTACGAGCAGTACTTC
CASTSGTSGYEQYF
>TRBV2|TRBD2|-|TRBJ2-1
TGTGCCAGCGGCAGACTAGCGGGGGAGGTCTACAATGAGCAGTTCTTC
CASGRLAGEVYNEQFF
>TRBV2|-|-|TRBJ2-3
TGTGCCAGCAGCGGACCGGGACTTCCCACAGATACGCAGTATTTT
CASSGPGLPTDTQYF
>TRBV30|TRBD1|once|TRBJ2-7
TGTGCCTGGAACCCGGGACAGGGCGGCTACGAGCAGTACTTC
CAWNPGQGGYEQYF
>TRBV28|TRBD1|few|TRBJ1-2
TGTGCCAGCACCCTTGGGGAACGGACAGGGAAGGGCTACACCTTC
CASTLGERTGKGYTF
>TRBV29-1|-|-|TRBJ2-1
TGCAGCGTTGGATGGTCAGGGTCCCACAATGAGCAGTTCTTC
CSVGWSGSHNEQFF
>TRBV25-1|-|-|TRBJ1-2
TGTGCCACCCAAAACCCAGGGATCTATGGCTACACCTTC
CATQNPGIYGYTF
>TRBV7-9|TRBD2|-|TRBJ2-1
TGTGCCAGCAGCTTGGACAGGACTAGCGGGGGGCTCTACAATGAGCAGTTCTTC
CASSLDRTSGGLYNEQFF
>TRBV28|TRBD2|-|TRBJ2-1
TGTGCCAGCACCCCCGTCGGAACCCGACTAGCGGGAAGGGATAATGAGCAGTTCTTC
CASTPVGTRLAGRDNEQFF
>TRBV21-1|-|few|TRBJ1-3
TGTGCCAGCAGCAAAGCCGGAACAGGGGAAACTGGAAACACCATATATTTT
CASSKAGTGETGNTIYF
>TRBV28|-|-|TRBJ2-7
TGTGCCAGCAGTTTCGCAAGGGCGGGGACCTACGAGCAGTACTTC
CASSFARAGTYEQYF
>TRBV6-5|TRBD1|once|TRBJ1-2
TGTGCCAGCACCCAGGACAGGATCGATGGCTACACCTTC
CASTQDRIDGYTF
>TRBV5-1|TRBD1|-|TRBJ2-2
TGCGCCAGCAGCCAAGACAGGGCTAACACCGGGGAGCTGTTTTTT
CASSQDRANTGELFF
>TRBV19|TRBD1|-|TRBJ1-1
TGTGCCAGTAAAAAAGGGGGCAAGTACACTGAAGCTTTCTTT
CASKKGGKYTEAFF
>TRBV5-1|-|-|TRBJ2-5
TGCGCCAGCAGCTTGGACCCCGGGAAACAAGAGACCCAGTACTTC
CASSLDPGKQETQYF
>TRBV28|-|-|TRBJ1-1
TGTGCCAGCAGCCTGACGGGTCCGAAGAGTGAAGCTTTCTTT
CASSLTGPKSEAFF